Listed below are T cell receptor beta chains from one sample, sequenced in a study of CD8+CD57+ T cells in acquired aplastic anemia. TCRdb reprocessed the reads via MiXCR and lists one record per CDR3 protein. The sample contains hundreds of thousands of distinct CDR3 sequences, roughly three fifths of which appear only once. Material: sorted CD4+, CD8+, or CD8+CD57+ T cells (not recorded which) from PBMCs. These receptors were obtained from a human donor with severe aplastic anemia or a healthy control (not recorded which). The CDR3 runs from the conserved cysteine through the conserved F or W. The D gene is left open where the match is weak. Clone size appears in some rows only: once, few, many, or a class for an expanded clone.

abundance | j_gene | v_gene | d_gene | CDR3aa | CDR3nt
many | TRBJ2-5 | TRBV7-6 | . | CASSLVSALGGTQYF | TGTGCCAGCAGCTTAGTCTCGGCCTTAGGGGGGACCCAGTACTTC
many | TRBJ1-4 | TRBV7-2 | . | CASSRSWNGEKLFF | TGTGCCAGCAGCCGTTCCTGGAACGGAGAAAAACTGTTTTTT
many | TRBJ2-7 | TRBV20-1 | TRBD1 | CSATGTDLYEQYF | TGCAGTGCTACCGGGACAGATCTCTACGAGCAGTACTTC
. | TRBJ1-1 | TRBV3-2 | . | CASSPRGAGVTGGFTEAFF | TGTGCCAGCAGCCCTCGAGGAGCGGGGGTTACCGGGGGCTTCACTGAAGCTTTCTTT
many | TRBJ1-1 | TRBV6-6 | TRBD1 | CASSPPRTGGKLGRAFF | TGTGCCAGCAGCCCACCGAGGACAGGGGGAAAGTTGGGGAGAGCTTTCTTT
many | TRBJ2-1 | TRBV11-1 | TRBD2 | CASSASGTSGVEQFF | TGTGCCAGCAGCGCCTCCGGGACTAGCGGGGTTGAGCAGTTCTTC
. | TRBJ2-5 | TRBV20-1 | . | CSGDQETQYF | TGCAGCGGGGACCAAGAGACCCAGTACTTC
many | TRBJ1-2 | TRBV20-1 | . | CSASGGRDYGYTF | TGCAGTGCTAGTGGGGGGCGCGATTATGGCTACACCTTC
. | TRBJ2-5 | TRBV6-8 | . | CASTRGEGETQYF | TGTGCCAGCACCCGCGGGGAAGGAGAGACCCAGTACTTC
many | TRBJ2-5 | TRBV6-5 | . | CASKRVGETQYF | TGTGCCAGCAAAAGAGTAGGGGAGACCCAGTACTTC
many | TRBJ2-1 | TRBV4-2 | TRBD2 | CASSRKTSGEYNEQFF | TGTGCCAGCAGCCGGAAGACTAGCGGGGAATACAATGAGCAGTTCTTC
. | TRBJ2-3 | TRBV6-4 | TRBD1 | CASSDSQGADTQYF | TGTGCCAGCAGTGACTCTCAGGGGGCAGATACGCAGTATTTT
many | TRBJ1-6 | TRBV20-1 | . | CSAARAQGSYNSPLHF | TGCAGTGCCGCCCGGGCACAGGGCTCCTATAATTCACCCCTCCACTTT
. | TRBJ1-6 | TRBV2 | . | CASSSSGGTNSPLHF | TGTGCCAGCAGTTCGTCGGGCGGTACGAATTCACCCCTCCACTTT
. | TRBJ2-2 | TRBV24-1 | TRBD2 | CATSDPGLVRTGELFF | TGTGCCACCAGTGACCCGGGACTAGTCCGCACCGGGGAGCTGTTTTTT
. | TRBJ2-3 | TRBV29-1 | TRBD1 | CSVEDPWTGGPDTQYF | TGCAGCGTTGAAGATCCCTGGACAGGGGGTCCAGATACGCAGTATTTT
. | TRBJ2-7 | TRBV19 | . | CASSISIWGDGYEQYF | TGTGCCAGTAGTATTAGTATTTGGGGTGATGGCTACGAGCAGTACTTC
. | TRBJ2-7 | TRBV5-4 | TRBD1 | CASSFEGTGLSEQYF | TGTGCCAGCAGCTTCGAGGGGACAGGGCTGTCCGAGCAGTACTTC
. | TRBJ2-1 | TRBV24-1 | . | CASSRRRDLRSSYNEQFF | TGTGCCAGCAGCCGGCGCCGGGACTTGAGGAGCTCCTACAATGAGCAGTTCTTC
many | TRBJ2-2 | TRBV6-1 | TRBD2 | CASSEERGGVTGELFF | TGTGCCAGCAGTGAAGAGCGGGGGGGAGTCACCGGGGAGCTGTTTTTT
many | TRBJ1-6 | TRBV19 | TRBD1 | CASTLGQDESPLHF | TGTGCCAGTACCCTCGGACAGGACGAATCACCCCTCCACTTT
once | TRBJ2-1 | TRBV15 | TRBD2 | CATSRDHGRAYNEQFF | TGTGCCACCAGCAGAGATCACGGGAGGGCCTACAATGAGCAGTTCTTC
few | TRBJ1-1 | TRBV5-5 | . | CASRPRGGNINTEAFF | TGTGCCAGCAGACCCCGGGGGGGCAACATAAACACTGAAGCTTTCTTT
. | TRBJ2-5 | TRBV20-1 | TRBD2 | CSARDTRGGPIETQYF | TGCAGTGCTAGAGATACCCGGGGGGGGCCGATCGAGACCCAGTACTTC
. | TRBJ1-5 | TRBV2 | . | CASWPGDGSNQPQHF | TGTGCCAGCTGGCCTGGTGACGGTAGCAATCAGCCCCAGCATTTT
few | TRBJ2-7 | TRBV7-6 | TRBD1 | CASSSGPFGQGAEQYF | TGTGCCAGCAGCTCTGGGCCGTTCGGACAGGGCGCCGAGCAGTACTTC
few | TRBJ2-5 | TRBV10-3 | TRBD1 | CAISESKGANQETQYF | TGTGCCATCAGTGAGTCGAAGGGGGCGAACCAAGAGACCCAGTACTTC
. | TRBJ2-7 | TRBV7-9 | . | CASSETTSEQYF | TGTGCCAGCAGCGAGACGACTAGCGAGCAGTACTTC
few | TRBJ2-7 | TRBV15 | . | CATSSLAGQGYEQYF | TGTGCCACCAGCAGCCTAGCGGGACAGGGATACGAGCAGTACTTC
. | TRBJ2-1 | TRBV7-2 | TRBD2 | CASSLRVSGETYNEQFF | TGTGCCAGCAGCTTAAGGGTTAGCGGGGAGACCTACAATGAGCAGTTCTTC
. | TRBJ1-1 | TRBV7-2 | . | CASSYLWGTEAFF | TGTGCCAGCAGCTACCTGTGGGGTACTGAAGCTTTCTTT
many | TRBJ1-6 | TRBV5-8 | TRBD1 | CASSRGQVVRLNNSPLHF | TGTGCCAGCAGCAGGGGACAGGTTGTACGACTAAATAATTCACCCCTCCACTTT
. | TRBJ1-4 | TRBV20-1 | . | CSARVSGVANEKLFF | TGCAGTGCTAGAGTTTCAGGGGTAGCTAATGAAAAACTGTTTTTT
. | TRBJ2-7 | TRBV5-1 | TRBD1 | CASSTTGVGDEQYF | TGCGCCAGCAGCACGACAGGGGTCGGCGACGAGCAGTACTTC
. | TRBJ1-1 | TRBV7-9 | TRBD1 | CACSPTGGNTEAFF | TGTGCCTGCAGCCCGACAGGGGGCAACACTGAAGCTTTCTTT
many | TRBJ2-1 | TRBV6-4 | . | CASSDGGSYNEQFF | TGTGCCAGCAGTGACGGGGGTTCCTACAATGAGCAGTTCTTC
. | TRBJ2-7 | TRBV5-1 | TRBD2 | CASSLWLAGGMSSYEQYF | TGCGCCAGCAGCTTGTGGCTAGCGGGGGGGATGAGCTCCTACGAGCAGTACTTC
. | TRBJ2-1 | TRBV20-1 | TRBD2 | CSARLAGGQEQFF | TGCAGTGCTAGGTTAGCGGGAGGACAAGAGCAGTTCTTC
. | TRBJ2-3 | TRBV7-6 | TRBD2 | CASSGPGTSADTQYF | TGTGCCAGCAGCGGACCCGGGACTAGCGCAGATACGCAGTATTTT
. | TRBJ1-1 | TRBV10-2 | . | CASSDPRGQAFF | TGCGCCAGCAGTGACCCCAGGGGTCAAGCTTTCTTT
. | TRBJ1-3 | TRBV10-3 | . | CAISGTSGNTVYF | TGTGCCATCAGTGGGACGAGTGGAAACACCGTATATTTT
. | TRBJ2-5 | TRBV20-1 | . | CSSSRAETQYF | TGCAGTTCTAGCCGAGCGGAGACCCAGTACTTC
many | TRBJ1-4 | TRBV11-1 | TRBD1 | CASSSTGRTTNEKLFF | TGTGCCAGCAGTTCGACAGGGAGAACAACTAATGAAAAACTGTTTTTT
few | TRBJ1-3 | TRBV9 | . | CASSVAGVSGNTIYF | TGTGCCAGCAGCGTAGCGGGGGTAAGTGGAAACACCATATATTTT
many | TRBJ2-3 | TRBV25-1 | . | CASTAHSDTQYF | TGTGCCAGCACCGCCCACTCAGATACGCAGTATTTT
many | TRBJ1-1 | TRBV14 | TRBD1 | CASRGQWNTEAFF | TGTGCCAGCAGGGGACAGTGGAACACTGAAGCTTTCTTT
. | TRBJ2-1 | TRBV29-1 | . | CSVEDPAGTLTYNEQFF | TGCAGCGTTGAAGATCCGGCGGGGACTCTCACCTACAATGAGCAGTTCTTC
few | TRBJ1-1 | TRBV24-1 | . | CATSERGQAFF | TGTGCCACCAGTGAAAGGGGCCAAGCTTTCTTT
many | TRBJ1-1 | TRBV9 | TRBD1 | CASSRDRGITEAFF | TGTGCCAGCAGCCGGGACAGGGGAATCACTGAAGCTTTCTTT
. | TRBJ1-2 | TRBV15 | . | CATGGPFYGYTF | TGTGCCACCGGGGGGCCCTTCTATGGCTACACCTTC
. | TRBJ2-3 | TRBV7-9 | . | CASSPRGVPDTQYF | TGTGCCAGCAGCCCTAGGGGGGTCCCAGATACGCAGTATTTT
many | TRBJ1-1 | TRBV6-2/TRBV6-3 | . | CASSHSGWNTEAFF | TGTGCCAGCAGCCATTCAGGGTGGAACACTGAAGCTTTCTTT
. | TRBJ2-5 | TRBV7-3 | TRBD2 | CASSSISKGLAGEGETQYF | TGTGCCAGCAGCTCTATAAGCAAGGGACTAGCGGGGGAAGGAGAGACCCAGTACTTC